Listed below are T cell receptor beta chains from one sample, sequenced in a study of type 1 regulatory T cells. The antigens these receptors bind are not known. One entry per CDR3 protein, called by TCRdb with MiXCR from the reads. Of fewer than 75,000 distinct CDR3 sequences in the sample, around 49% were seen once. The sample was cultured non-Tr1 T cells, either the whole culture or a sorted T cell fraction (not recorded which). These receptors were obtained from a human donor in good health. The CDR3 runs from the conserved cysteine through the conserved F or W. A D gene is named only where the DNA matches it firmly. Size is omitted from some rows. Given values are once, few, many or a class for expanded clones.

V	D	size	J	DNA	CDR3
TRBV27	.	few	TRBJ1-5	TGTGCCAGCAGTTTCACAGGGTTGAGTCAGCCCCAGCATTTT	CASSFTGLSQPQHF
TRBV12-3/TRBV12-4	.	.	TRBJ1-3	TGTGCCAGCAGTTTGTCTAGACGGGATGGAAACACCATATATTTT	CASSLSRRDGNTIYF
TRBV20-1	.	few	TRBJ1-1	TGCAGTGCTAGACGGCCCTCAGGAGGCACTGAAGCTTTCTTT	CSARRPSGGTEAFF
TRBV20-1	.	.	TRBJ2-7	TGCAGTGCTAGTCGGGCTAGCCTGAGCTCCTACGAGCAGTACTTC	CSASRASLSSYEQYF
TRBV12-3/TRBV12-4	.	few	TRBJ2-1	TGTGCCAGCAGTTTTTTGGTTTACAATGAGCAGTTCTTC	CASSFLVYNEQFF
TRBV7-9	TRBD1	.	TRBJ1-4	TGTGCCAGCAGACGGAGGGACAGGGGAAGGGAAAAACTGTTTTTT	CASRRRDRGREKLFF
TRBV20-1	.	.	TRBJ2-7	TGCAGTGCTAGCCTAACCTACGAGCAGTACTTC	CSASLTYEQYF
TRBV20-1	.	few	TRBJ2-1	TGCAGTGCTAGAGCGGGGGCCTCCTACAATGAGCAGTTCTTC	CSARAGASYNEQFF
TRBV7-6	TRBD2	few	TRBJ2-1	TGTGCCAGCAGCCCCCTCGGGGCGGGGGGTGGGAATGAGCAGTTCTTC	CASSPLGAGGGNEQFF
TRBV7-9	.	.	TRBJ1-1	TGTGCCAGCAGCTTAAGGGGGGCGCTTACTGAAGCTTTCTTT	CASSLRGALTEAFF
TRBV7-3	.	few	TRBJ2-5	TGTGCCAGCAGTACTACTCTGCGGGGATTAGAGACCCAGTACTTC	CASSTTLRGLETQYF
TRBV30	.	few	TRBJ1-1	TGTGCCTGGGACAGGAGAATGAACACTGAAGCTTTCTTT	CAWDRRMNTEAFF
TRBV12-3/TRBV12-4	.	few	TRBJ1-6	TGTGCCAGCAGTGAGACCTCATCACCCCTCCACTTT	CASSETSSPLHF
TRBV20-1	.	once	TRBJ1-1	TGCAGTGCCGCGGGAGGCCTGGGGAACACTGAAGCTTTCTTT	CSAAGGLGNTEAFF
TRBV20-1	.	few	TRBJ1-2	TGCAGTGCTCGGCCAAGTGGCCCAGGGTATGGCTACACCTTC	CSARPSGPGYGYTF
TRBV6-1	.	.	TRBJ2-1	TGTGCCAGCAGAGCGGTTATTACGCATGCTTACAGTGAGCAGTTCTTC	CASRAVITHAYSEQFF
TRBV6-5	.	once	TRBJ1-6	TGTGCCAGCAGTGACGGGGCATCTTCACCCCTCCACTTT	CASSDGASSPLHF
TRBV30	TRBD2	few	TRBJ2-2	TGTGCCTGGAGTTCGGGACTACTGGGTACCGGGGAGCTGTTTTTT	CAWSSGLLGTGELFF
TRBV3-1	.	few	TRBJ1-2	TGTGCCAGCAGCCAGGGGCACTATGGCTACACCTTC	CASSQGHYGYTF
TRBV19	.	.	TRBJ1-2	TGTGCCAGTAGTCTTGACAGATCCGGAGGCTACACCTTC	CASSLDRSGGYTF
TRBV2	TRBD1	.	TRBJ1-5	TGTGCCAGCAGTCAAGGACAGGGGGCTGTACAGCCCCAGCATTTT	CASSQGQGAVQPQHF
TRBV6-6	.	few	TRBJ1-2	TGTGCCAGCAGTTACTCAGGGCGCCTCGCGGCGGATGGCTACACCTTC	CASSYSGRLAADGYTF
TRBV4-2	TRBD2	.	TRBJ2-2	TGTGCCAGCAGCAGAGGACTAGCGGGGGGGGACCGGGAGCTGTTTTTT	CASSRGLAGGDRELFF
TRBV10-3	.	.	TRBJ1-6	TGTGCCATCGGATGGCTCCCGGGTGATTCACCCCTCCACTTT	CAIGWLPGDSPLHF
TRBV7-9	.	.	TRBJ2-7	TGTGCCAGCAGCTCACACAGGGAAGAGCAGTACTTC	CASSSHREEQYF
TRBV20-1	TRBD1	few	TRBJ2-7	TGCAGTGCTAGACAAGGACAGGGCTGGGAGCAGTACTTC	CSARQGQGWEQYF
TRBV7-8	.	.	TRBJ2-7	TGTGCCAGCAGCTTAGGACTGGGCGAGCAGTACTTC	CASSLGLGEQYF
TRBV4-2	.	few	TRBJ1-1	TGTGCCAGCAGCCAAGTCCCCCCTGGTCAGATTAACACTGAAGCTTTCTTT	CASSQVPPGQINTEAFF
TRBV20-1	.	.	TRBJ1-5	TGCAGTGCTGTTATAATGCCCGGCAATCAGCCCCAGCATTTT	CSAVIMPGNQPQHF
TRBV25-1	TRBD1	.	TRBJ1-5	TGTGCCAGCAGACCAGGGGGCTATAGCAATCAGCCCCAGCATTTT	CASRPGGYSNQPQHF
TRBV7-9	.	.	TRBJ1-1	TGTGCCAGCAGCACTTTCCCAGGACAGTGGAGCCCTGAAGCTTTCTTT	CASSTFPGQWSPEAFF
TRBV29-1	.	.	TRBJ2-5	TGCAGCGTTGAGCATACACAGATAGAGACCCAGTACTTC	CSVEHTQIETQYF
TRBV7-2	.	.	TRBJ2-6	TGTGCCAGCAGTTTTGCCCATTCTGGGGCCAACGTCCTGACTTTC	CASSFAHSGANVLTF
TRBV28	.	once	TRBJ2-5	TGTGCCAGCAGTTTAGCGAGCCCGGAGACCCAGTACTTC	CASSLASPETQYF
TRBV28	.	.	TRBJ1-4	TGTGCCGGCAGTTTAAGGGGGGCGTCAACTAATGAAAAACTGTTTTTT	CAGSLRGASTNEKLFF
TRBV12-3/TRBV12-4	.	few	TRBJ2-1	TGTGCCAGCAGTTTACAGTCGAATGAGCAGTTCTTC	CASSLQSNEQFF
TRBV7-2	.	.	TRBJ1-2	TGTGCCAGCAGCTTTAGTGCCCCTGGGGGTTATGGCTACACCTTC	CASSFSAPGGYGYTF
TRBV5-4	.	.	TRBJ1-1	TGTGCCAGCAGCCGAGGGCAGGGCGATAACACTGAAGCTTTCTTT	CASSRGQGDNTEAFF
TRBV15	.	few	TRBJ2-1	TGTGCCACCAGCAGAGATAGGGAGGTATTCAATGAGCAGTTCTTC	CATSRDREVFNEQFF
TRBV7-3	TRBD2	few	TRBJ2-3	TGTGCCAGCAGCTTGTCTAGCGGGGGGGCAGATACGCAGTATTTT	CASSLSSGGADTQYF
TRBV5-1	TRBD2	.	TRBJ2-7	TGCGCCAGCAGCCTAAATGCGGGGGGCCGTTCCTACGAGCAGTACTTC	CASSLNAGGRSYEQYF
TRBV12-3/TRBV12-4	.	.	TRBJ2-2	TGTGCCAGCAGTTTGGACAGGAACACCGGGGAGCTGTTTTTT	CASSLDRNTGELFF
TRBV7-2	.	.	TRBJ1-2	TGTGCCAGCAGCCCCTCGGGGGAGGGGGGCTACACCTTC	CASSPSGEGGYTF
TRBV20-1	TRBD2	.	TRBJ2-3	TGCAGTGCTACCCTCGGGGGACTAGCGGGGGGGCGGGGCACAGATACGCAGTATTTT	CSATLGGLAGGRGTDTQYF
TRBV2	.	few	TRBJ2-2	TGTGCCAGCAGTGTGACAGACACCGGGGAGCTGTTTTTT	CASSVTDTGELFF
TRBV5-1	.	.	TRBJ2-3	TGCGCCAGCAGCTTGGGGGAGAGCACAGATACGCAGTATTTT	CASSLGESTDTQYF
TRBV27	TRBD1	.	TRBJ1-1	TGTGCCAGCAGATCATTCGGGACAGGGAACACTGAAGCTTTCTTT	CASRSFGTGNTEAFF
TRBV5-1	.	.	TRBJ2-3	TGCGCCAGCAGCTTAGTCCCTAGCACAGATACGCAGTATTTT	CASSLVPSTDTQYF
TRBV6-5	.	.	TRBJ2-3	TGTGCCAGCAGGCCGACGATAACTAGCACAGATACGCAGTATTTT	CASRPTITSTDTQYF
TRBV3-1	.	.	TRBJ1-1	TGTGCCAGCAGCCAAAACACTCGGGGAACTGAAGCTTCCTTT	CASSQNTRGTEASF
TRBV6-1	.	few	TRBJ1-5	TGTGCCAGCACCAGACAGGATTTGCAGCCCCAGCATTTT	CASTRQDLQPQHF
TRBV19	.	.	TRBJ1-2	TGTGCCAGTAGTATAGCCGGGGCAGGGAACTATGGCTACACCTTC	CASSIAGAGNYGYTF
TRBV7-2	TRBD2	.	TRBJ2-5	TGTGCCAGCAGCTTACGACTAGCGGGCCGGAACCAAGAGACCCAGTACTTC	CASSLRLAGRNQETQYF
TRBV25-1	.	once	TRBJ1-1	TGTGCCAGCAGTGACCCGACAGGAAGAAGGAACACTGAAGCTTTCTTT	CASSDPTGRRNTEAFF